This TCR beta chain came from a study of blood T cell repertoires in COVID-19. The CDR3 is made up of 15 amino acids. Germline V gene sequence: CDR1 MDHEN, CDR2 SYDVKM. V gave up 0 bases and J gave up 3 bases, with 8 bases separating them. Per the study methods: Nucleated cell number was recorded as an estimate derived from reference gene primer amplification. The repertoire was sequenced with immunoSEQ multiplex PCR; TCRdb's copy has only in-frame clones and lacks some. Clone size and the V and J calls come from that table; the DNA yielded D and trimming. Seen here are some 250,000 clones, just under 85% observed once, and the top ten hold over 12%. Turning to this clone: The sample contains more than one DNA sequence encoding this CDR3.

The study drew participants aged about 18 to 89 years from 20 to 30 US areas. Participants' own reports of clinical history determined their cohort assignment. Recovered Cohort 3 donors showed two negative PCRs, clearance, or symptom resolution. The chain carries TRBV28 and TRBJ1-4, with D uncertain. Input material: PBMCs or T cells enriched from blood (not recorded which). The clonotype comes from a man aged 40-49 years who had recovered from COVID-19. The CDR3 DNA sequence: TGTGCCAGCAGTTTATGGGGGAGGGCTAATGAAAAACTGTTTTTT. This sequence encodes CASSLWGRANEKLFF.